The 11 T cell receptor beta chains reported below all come from one sample, sequenced in a study of T cell clones after liver transplantation. TCRdb's table, derived via immunoSEQ multiplex PCR, lists solely in-frame clones and lacks some. Here the sample spans 53,000 or so clones, 65% to 85% being singletons. Material: CD4+ T cells from blood, obtained before liver transplant. All receptors derive from a human donor who received a liver transplant.

The V gene is TRBV6-1, the J gene TRBJ1-2, with D uncertain. Between the trimmed V and J ends, which lost 6 bases and 8 bases, there was a span of 16 bases. The CDR3 is made up of 13 amino acids. CDR1 is MNHNS and CDR2 is SASEGT in the germline V gene. The CDR3 DNA is TGTGCCAGCAGAGGGAACAGTCTCGGAGGCTACACCTTC. Translating gives CASRGNSLGGYTF.

The rearrangement joins TRBV18 to TRBJ2-3, with 7 bases fitting TRBD1. Unmatched junction bases numbered 5, after V lost 4 bases and J lost 1 base. The CDR3 has 15 residues. Germline V gives CDR1 KGHSH, CDR2 LQKENI. The CDR3 region is CASSLDRVRTDTQYF. The CDR3 DNA follows: TGTGCCAGCTCACTCGACAGGGTTCGCACAGATACGCAGTATTTT. Variable domain in full (rest from reference TRBV18 and TRBJ2-3): NAGVMQNPRHLVRRRGQEARLRCSPMKGHSHVYWYRQLPEEGLKFMVYLQKENIIDESGMPKERFSAEFPKEGPSILRIQQVVRGDSAAYFCASSLDRVRTDTQYFGPGTRLTVL.

DNA for the CDR3: TGCGCCAGCAGCGCCTTAAGGGACGAGCAGTACTTC. The encoded protein is CASSALRDEQYF. The chain couples TRBV5-1 to TRBJ2-7; D unresolved. V lost 4 bases and J 5 bases, leaving 10 bases between the germline ends. CDR3 length equals 12 residues. Germline CDR1 and CDR2: SGHRS and YFSETQ.

The rearrangement uses TRBV7-6 and TRBJ2-7; 7 bases agree with TRBD1. The CDR3 has 15 amino acids. The V segment lost 0 bases and the J segment 3 bases; nucleotides outside the gene matches: 5. The V gene's germline CDR1 is SGHVS and CDR2 FNYEAQ. CDR3 residues: CASSLAGGSFYEQYF. Here the CDR3 DNA reads TGTGCCAGCAGCTTAGCAGGGGGCAGTTTCTACGAGCAGTACTTC.

The chain joins TRBV30 to TRBJ1-2; no reliable D call. This CDR3 is 13 amino acids long. V was cut by 0 bases and J by 4 bases, with 9 bases left in between. Germline V CDR1 and CDR2: GTSNPN, SVGIG (reference sequence). The CDR3 here is CAWSVFRTYGYTF. CDR3 nucleotide sequence: TGTGCCTGGAGTGTATTCAGGACCTATGGCTACACCTTC.

DNA for the CDR3: TGTGCCAGCAGAGGTCTAGGGAGATACGAGCAGTACTTC. Translation: CASRGLGRYEQYF. The chain joins TRBV28 to TRBJ2-7, with D maybe TRBD2 (5 bases). Germline loops: CDR1 MDHEN, CDR2 SYDVKM. V lost 6 bases and J 4 bases, leaving 13 bases between the germline ends. The CDR3 is 13 amino acids.

This chain links TRBV18 with TRBJ2-3, with 12 bases identical to TRBD2. Unmatched junction bases numbered 4, after V lost 2 bases and J lost 1 base. The CDR3 loop spans 17 amino acids. Germline V lookup: CDR1 KGHSH, CDR2 LQKENI. CDR3: CASSPNRLAGGTDTQYF. For the CDR3, the DNA is TGTGCCAGCTCACCAAATCGACTAGCGGGGGGCACAGATACGCAGTATTTT.

The chain employs TRBV19 and TRBJ2-7, with D perhaps TRBD2 (5 bases). This CDR3 is built from 15 residues. V lost 5 bases and J 4 bases, leaving 18 bases between the germline ends. The germline gives CDR1 LNHDA, CDR2 SQIVND (reference sequence). CDR3: CASSSTPGLGYEQYF. In nucleotides, the CDR3 is TGTGCCAGTAGTTCCACCCCCGGACTTGGGTACGAGCAGTACTTC.

This clone has just a few counts. This sequence joins TRBV7-6 and TRBJ1-2, with D hard to call. Germline values: CDR1 SGHVS, CDR2 FNYEAQ. CDR3 length: 14 residues. V was cut by 0 bases and J by 7 bases, with 12 bases left in between. CDR3 in DNA: TGTGCCAGCAGCTTAGCGCTAGGTATGCGTGGCTACACCTTC. It yields the protein CASSLALGMRGYTF.

This chain connects TRBV4-1 to TRBJ1-6, with D perhaps matching TRBD1 (6 bases). Trimming left V 1 base short and J 10 bases short, with 20 bases between. Germline V gives CDR1 MGHRA, CDR2 YSYEKL. There are 17 residues in the CDR3. CDR3 amino acids: CASSQGGTRDIRSPLHF. CDR3 nucleotides: TGCGCCAGCAGCCAAGGAGGAACCCGGGACATTAGATCACCCCTCCACTTT.

This clone was observed a few times. The rearrangement links TRBV18 to TRBJ1-2, with D possibly matching TRBD1 (5 bases). The length of the CDR3 is 14 residues. Germline V gene data show CDR1 as KGHSH and CDR2 as LQKENI. V was clipped by 3 bases and J by 8 bases, with 16 bases between them. The CDR3 protein is CASSPLDTRTGYTF. CDR3 nucleotides: TGTGCCAGCTCACCCTTGGACACCCGTACCGGCTACACCTTC.